A selection of T cell receptor beta chains follows, all from one sample in a study of shared clonotypes between healthy human individuals. Method: immunoSEQ multiplex PCR; TCRdb's copy keeps in-frame clones and lacks some. The sample has approximately 710,000 clones; around 90% are singletons. The sample was memory CD8+ T cells from PBMCs. The receptors were gathered from a man between 18 and 29 years old in good health. Some clones in this sample may be carry-over from other donors' samples. CDR3s include the opening cysteine and the closing phenylalanine or tryptophan. Fields, in order: V gene, J gene, clone size, D gene, CDR3 protein, CDR3 DNA. A D gene is named only where the DNA matches it firmly. Part of the rows lack a size; the others show once, few, many or a class for expanded clones.

v_call: TRBV5-6; j_call: TRBJ1-2; clone_size: -; d_call: -; cdr3_aa: CASSWQPNYGYTF; cdr3_nt: TGTGCCAGCAGTTGGCAGCCTAACTATGGCTACACCTTC
v_call: TRBV6-4; j_call: TRBJ1-5; clone_size: few; d_call: -; cdr3_aa: CASSDSLGQPQHF; cdr3_nt: TGTGCCAGCAGTGACTCGTTGGGACAGCCCCAGCATTTT
v_call: TRBV15; j_call: TRBJ1-1; clone_size: -; d_call: -; cdr3_aa: CATSRGAGRGGEAFF; cdr3_nt: TGTGCCACCAGCAGGGGGGCAGGGAGGGGAGGTGAAGCTTTCTTT
v_call: TRBV28; j_call: TRBJ1-1; clone_size: -; d_call: -; cdr3_aa: CASNLSPEYSFADTEAFF; cdr3_nt: TGTGCCAGCAACCTCTCTCCCGAATATTCGTTTGCGGACACTGAAGCTTTCTTT
v_call: TRBV28; j_call: TRBJ2-1; clone_size: -; d_call: TRBD2; cdr3_aa: CASSFSSGNEQFF; cdr3_nt: TGTGCCAGCAGTTTCTCTAGCGGGAACGAGCAGTTCTTC
v_call: TRBV5-1; j_call: TRBJ2-3; clone_size: -; d_call: -; cdr3_aa: CASSLTGDYSSTDTQYF; cdr3_nt: TGCGCCAGCAGCTTAACAGGGGACTATTCTAGCACAGATACGCAGTATTTT
v_call: TRBV5-6; j_call: TRBJ2-1; clone_size: -; d_call: -; cdr3_aa: CASSLLTGRNEQFF; cdr3_nt: TGTGCCAGCAGCTTATTAACCGGGCGCAATGAGCAGTTCTTC
v_call: TRBV11-3; j_call: TRBJ2-1; clone_size: -; d_call: TRBD2; cdr3_aa: CASSFGLAGYNEQFF; cdr3_nt: TGTGCCAGCAGCTTTGGACTAGCGGGGTACAATGAGCAGTTCTTC
v_call: TRBV7-9; j_call: TRBJ2-1; clone_size: -; d_call: -; cdr3_aa: CASSLGDGRNEQFF; cdr3_nt: TGTGCCAGCAGCTTAGGGGATGGGAGGAATGAGCAGTTCTTC
v_call: TRBV15; j_call: TRBJ2-2; clone_size: -; d_call: TRBD2; cdr3_aa: CATSRERETGELFF; cdr3_nt: TGTGCCACCAGCAGAGAGCGGGAGACCGGGGAGCTGTTTTTT
v_call: TRBV27; j_call: TRBJ2-5; clone_size: -; d_call: TRBD2; cdr3_aa: CASRPLTSPKIKPNQETQYF; cdr3_nt: TGTGCCAGCAGACCTCTGACTAGCCCAAAGATTAAACCTAACCAAGAGACCCAGTACTTC
v_call: TRBV29-1; j_call: TRBJ2-2; clone_size: -; d_call: -; cdr3_aa: CSVEGADTGELFF; cdr3_nt: TGCAGCGTTGAAGGGGCAGACACCGGGGAGCTGTTTTTT
v_call: TRBV11-2; j_call: TRBJ2-4; clone_size: -; d_call: -; cdr3_aa: CASSLGLEQLAKNIQYF; cdr3_nt: TGTGCCAGCAGCTTAGGGTTGGAACAATTAGCCAAAAACATTCAGTACTTC
v_call: TRBV6-5; j_call: TRBJ2-1; clone_size: once; d_call: TRBD2; cdr3_aa: CASSYSLAGGGNEQFF; cdr3_nt: TGTGCCAGCAGTTACTCTCTAGCGGGAGGGGGGAATGAGCAGTTCTTC
v_call: TRBV7-6; j_call: TRBJ2-3; clone_size: -; d_call: -; cdr3_aa: CASSPRTGGRDTQYF; cdr3_nt: TGTGCCAGCAGCCCCCGGACGGGTGGGCGAGATACGCAGTATTTT
v_call: TRBV27; j_call: TRBJ2-1; clone_size: -; d_call: -; cdr3_aa: CASSLWEENNEQFF; cdr3_nt: TGTGCCAGCAGTTTATGGGAAGAAAACAATGAGCAGTTCTTC
v_call: TRBV9; j_call: TRBJ2-7; clone_size: -; d_call: TRBD2; cdr3_aa: CASSAGLADSYEQYF; cdr3_nt: TGTGCCAGCAGCGCAGGACTAGCGGACTCCTACGAGCAGTACTTC
v_call: TRBV15; j_call: TRBJ2-3; clone_size: -; d_call: -; cdr3_aa: CATSRAGTEGRGASSTDTQYF; cdr3_nt: TGTGCCACCAGCAGGGCGGGGACCGAGGGTAGGGGGGCCTCTAGCACAGATACGCAGTATTTT
v_call: TRBV7-9; j_call: TRBJ1-3; clone_size: -; d_call: -; cdr3_aa: CASSPGSGTGNTIYF; cdr3_nt: TGTGCCAGCAGCCCCGGGTCAGGGACTGGAAACACCATATATTTT
v_call: TRBV7-9; j_call: TRBJ2-3; clone_size: -; d_call: -; cdr3_aa: CASTLLVGPKADTQYF; cdr3_nt: TGTGCCAGCACCCTTCTCGTGGGACCCAAGGCAGATACGCAGTATTTT
v_call: TRBV30; j_call: TRBJ2-7; clone_size: -; d_call: TRBD1; cdr3_aa: CAWSVGTETLYEQYF; cdr3_nt: TGTGCCTGGAGTGTAGGGACAGAGACTCTCTACGAGCAGTACTTC
v_call: TRBV7-9; j_call: TRBJ1-4; clone_size: -; d_call: TRBD1; cdr3_aa: CASSLLTGGQEKLFF; cdr3_nt: TGTGCCAGCAGCCTACTAACAGGGGGCCAAGAAAAACTGTTTTTT